This record covers a single T cell receptor (beta chain). The antigen remains undetermined. Germline values: CDR1 SGHAT, CDR2 FQDESV (reference sequence). This CDR3 contains 17 residues. V dropped 3 bases and J dropped 8; count of bases not matched to a gene: 15. The record originates from a study of T cell repertoires in cytomegalovirus infection. Turning to the study itself: Through public TCR beta signatures, both CMV infection and matching HLA type were indicated. Findings and caveats of the study: CMV-specific TCR beta clonotypes restricted by HLA-C dominated the ex vivo response. Using cumulative public TCR beta family frequency, the authors identified those who carried CMV together with the relevant HLA.

One entry per CDR3 protein, called by TCRdb with MiXCR from the reads. The repertoire holds approximately 120,000 distinct CDR3 sequences, with over 25% as singletons. The clonotype comes from a human donor in good health (CMV status not recorded). Some clones in this sample may be carry-over from other donors' samples. The V gene is TRBV11-1, the J gene TRBJ2-1; TRBD2 agrees at 8 bases. Sequenced here: CD8+ T cells from cultured PBMCs, sampled from culture after CMV antigen stimulation. In DNA form, the CDR3 reads TGTGCCAGCAGCTTGTATGGGCCGGGGGGGAAGGTCGATGAGCAGTTCTTC. This codes for CASSLYGPGGKVDEQFF. The full variable domain, rest sourced from reference TRBV11-1 and TRBJ2-1, is EAEVAQSPRYKITEKSQAVAFWCDPISGHATLYWYRQILGQGPELLVQFQDESVVDDSQLPKDRFSAERLKGVDSTLKIQPAELGDSAMYLCASSLYGPGGKVDEQFFGPGTRLTVL.